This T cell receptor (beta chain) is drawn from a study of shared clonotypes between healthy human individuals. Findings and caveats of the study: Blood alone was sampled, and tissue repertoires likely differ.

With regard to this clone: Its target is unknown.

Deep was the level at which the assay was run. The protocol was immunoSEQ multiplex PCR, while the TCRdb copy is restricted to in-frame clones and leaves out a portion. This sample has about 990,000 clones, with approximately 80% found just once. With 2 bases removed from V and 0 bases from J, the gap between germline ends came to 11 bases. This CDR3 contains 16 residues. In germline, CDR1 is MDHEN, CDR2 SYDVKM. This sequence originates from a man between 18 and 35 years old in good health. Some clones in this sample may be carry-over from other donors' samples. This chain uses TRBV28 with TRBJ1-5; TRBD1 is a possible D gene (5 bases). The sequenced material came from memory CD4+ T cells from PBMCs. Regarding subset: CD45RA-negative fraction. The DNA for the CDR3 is TGTGCCAGCAGTTTAGGGGGGAGCTATAGCAATCAGCCCCAGCATTTT. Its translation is CASSLGGSYSNQPQHF.